This T cell receptor beta chain was sequenced during a study of CD8 T cells in ankylosing spondylitis. Overall study findings and caveats: Before this, some motif variants had been reported in reactive arthritis synovial fluid and blood. A TCR beta motif made of 7 to 9 highly homologous variants seemed typical of ankylosing spondylitis blood.

Germline CDR1 SGHAT, CDR2 FQNNGV. This CDR3 is 16 amino acids long. V shed 5 bases and J 3 bases; nucleotides not matched to a gene: 9. One entry per CDR3 protein results from TCRdb running MiXCR on the 5' RACE reads. The repertoire includes hundreds of thousands of distinct CDR3 sequences, 10% to 15% of them detected once, and over 6.5% sits in the top ten. Comments on this clonotype: The antigen is unknown.

The chain carries TRBV11-2 and TRBJ2-3; 9 bases line up with TRBD2. Sequenced: blood, either unsorted or a sorted T cell fraction (not recorded which). The sequence came from a male donor with ankylosing spondylitis. The CDR3 loop is CASSPRLAVGTDTQYF. CDR3 coding DNA: TGTGCCAGCAGCCCGCGACTAGCGGTGGGGACAGATACGCAGTATTTT.